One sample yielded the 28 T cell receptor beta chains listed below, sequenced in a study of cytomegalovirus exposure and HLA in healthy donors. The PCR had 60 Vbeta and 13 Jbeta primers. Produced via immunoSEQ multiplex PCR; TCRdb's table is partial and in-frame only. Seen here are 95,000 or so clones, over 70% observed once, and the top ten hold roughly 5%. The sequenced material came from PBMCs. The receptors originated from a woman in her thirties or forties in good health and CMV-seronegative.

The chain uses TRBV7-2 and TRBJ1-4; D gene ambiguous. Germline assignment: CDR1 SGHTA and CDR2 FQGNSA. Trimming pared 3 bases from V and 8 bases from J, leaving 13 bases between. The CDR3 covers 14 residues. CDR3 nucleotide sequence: TGTGCCAGCAGCTTGAACCCTTTAGCCGAAAAACTGTTTTTT. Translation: CASSLNPLAEKLFF.

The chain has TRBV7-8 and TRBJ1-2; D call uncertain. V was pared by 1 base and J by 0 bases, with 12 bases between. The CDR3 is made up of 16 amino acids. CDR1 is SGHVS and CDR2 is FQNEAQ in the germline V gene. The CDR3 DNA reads TGTGCCAGCAGCTTAGGTGGCACGAACCCTAACTATGGCTACACCTTC. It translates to CASSLGGTNPNYGYTF.

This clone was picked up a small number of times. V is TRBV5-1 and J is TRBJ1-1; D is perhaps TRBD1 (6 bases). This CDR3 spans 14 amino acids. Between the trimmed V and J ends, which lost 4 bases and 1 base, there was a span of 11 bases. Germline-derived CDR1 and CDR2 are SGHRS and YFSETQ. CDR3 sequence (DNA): TGCGCCAGCAGCCCGGGACACGAGAACACTGAAGCTTTCTTT. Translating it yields CASSPGHENTEAFF.

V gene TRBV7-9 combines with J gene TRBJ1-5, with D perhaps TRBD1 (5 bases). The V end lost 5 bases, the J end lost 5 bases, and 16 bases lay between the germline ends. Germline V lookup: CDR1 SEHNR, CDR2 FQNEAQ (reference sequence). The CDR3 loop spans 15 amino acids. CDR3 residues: CASSGARIDDQPQHF. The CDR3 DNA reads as TGTGCCAGCAGCGGGGCCCGGATTGACGATCAGCCCCAGCATTTT.

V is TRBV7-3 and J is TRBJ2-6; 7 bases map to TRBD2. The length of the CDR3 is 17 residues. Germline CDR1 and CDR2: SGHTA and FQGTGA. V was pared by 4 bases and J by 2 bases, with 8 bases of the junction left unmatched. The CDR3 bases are TGTGCCAGCAGCTCTAGGGGCGGGAGTGCTGGGGCCAACGTCCTGACTTTC. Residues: CASSSRGGSAGANVLTF.

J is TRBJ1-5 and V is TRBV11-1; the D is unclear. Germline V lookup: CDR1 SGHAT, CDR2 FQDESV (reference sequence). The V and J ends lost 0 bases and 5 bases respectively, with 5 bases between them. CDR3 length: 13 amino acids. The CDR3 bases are TGTGCCAGCAGCTTAGCGGCCCATCAGCCCCAGCATTTT. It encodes CASSLAAHQPQHF.

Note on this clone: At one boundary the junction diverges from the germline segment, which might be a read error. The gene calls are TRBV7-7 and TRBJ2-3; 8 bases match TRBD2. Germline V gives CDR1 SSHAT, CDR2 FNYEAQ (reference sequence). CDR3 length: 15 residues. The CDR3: CASSISGDLGDTQYF. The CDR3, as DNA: TGTGCTAGCAGCATTAGCGGGGACTTAGGAGATACGCAGTATTTT.

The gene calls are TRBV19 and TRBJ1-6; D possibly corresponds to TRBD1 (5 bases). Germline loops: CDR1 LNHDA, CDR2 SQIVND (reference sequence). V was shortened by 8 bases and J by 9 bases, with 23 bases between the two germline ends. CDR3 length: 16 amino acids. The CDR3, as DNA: TGTGCCAGTCACACAAAGGGGAAGGCGGGAATTTCACCCCTCCACTTT. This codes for CASHTKGKAGISPLHF.

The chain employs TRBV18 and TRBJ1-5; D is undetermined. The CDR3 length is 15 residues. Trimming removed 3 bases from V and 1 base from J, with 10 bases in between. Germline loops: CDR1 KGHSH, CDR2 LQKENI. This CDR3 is CASSPGRVSNQPQHF. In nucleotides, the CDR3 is TGTGCCAGCTCACCGGGGAGGGTCAGCAATCAGCCCCAGCATTTT.

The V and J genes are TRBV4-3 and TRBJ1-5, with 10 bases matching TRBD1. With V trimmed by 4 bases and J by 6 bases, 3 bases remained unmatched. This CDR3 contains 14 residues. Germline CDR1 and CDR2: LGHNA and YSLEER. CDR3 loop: CASSPGQGVQPQHF. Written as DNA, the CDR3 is TGCGCCAGCAGCCCCGGACAGGGGGTTCAGCCCCAGCATTTT.

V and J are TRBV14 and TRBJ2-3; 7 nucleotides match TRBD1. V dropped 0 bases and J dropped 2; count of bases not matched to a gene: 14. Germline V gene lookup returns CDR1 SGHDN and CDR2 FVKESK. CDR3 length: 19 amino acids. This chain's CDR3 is CASSQDIIDRVQFTDTQYF. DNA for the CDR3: TGTGCCAGCAGCCAAGACATAATCGACAGGGTTCAATTCACAGATACGCAGTATTTT. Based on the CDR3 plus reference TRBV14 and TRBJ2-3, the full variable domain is EAGVTQFPSHSVIEKGQTVTLRCDPISGHDNLYWYRRVMGKEIKFLLHFVKESKQDESGMPNNRFLAERTGGTYSTLKVQPAELEDSGVYFCASSQDIIDRVQFTDTQYFGPGTRLTVL.

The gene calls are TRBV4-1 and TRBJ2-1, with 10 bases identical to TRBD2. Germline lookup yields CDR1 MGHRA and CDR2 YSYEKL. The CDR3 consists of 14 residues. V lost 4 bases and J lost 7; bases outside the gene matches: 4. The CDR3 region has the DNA TGCGCCAGCAGCCTAGCGGGGGGAGGGAATGAGCAGTTCTTC. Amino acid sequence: CASSLAGGGNEQFF.

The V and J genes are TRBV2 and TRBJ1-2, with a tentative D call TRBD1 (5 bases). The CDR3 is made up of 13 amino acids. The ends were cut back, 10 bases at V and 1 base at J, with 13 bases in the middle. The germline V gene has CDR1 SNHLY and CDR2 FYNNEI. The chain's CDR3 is CANSPQVNYGYTF. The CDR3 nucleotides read TGTGCCAATTCGCCACAGGTTAACTATGGCTACACCTTC.

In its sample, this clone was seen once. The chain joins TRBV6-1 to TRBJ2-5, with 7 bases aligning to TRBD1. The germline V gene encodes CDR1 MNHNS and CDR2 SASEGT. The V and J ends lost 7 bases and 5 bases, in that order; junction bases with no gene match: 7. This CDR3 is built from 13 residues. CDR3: CASKGTVRETQYF. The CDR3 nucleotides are TGTGCCAGCAAGGGGACAGTTCGGGAGACCCAGTACTTC.

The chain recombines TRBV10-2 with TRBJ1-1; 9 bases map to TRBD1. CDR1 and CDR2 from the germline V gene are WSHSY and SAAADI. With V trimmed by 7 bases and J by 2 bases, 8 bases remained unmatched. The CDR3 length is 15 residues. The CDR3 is CASTRQGGGNTEAFF. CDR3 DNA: TGCGCCAGCACCCGACAGGGGGGAGGAAACACTGAAGCTTTCTTT.

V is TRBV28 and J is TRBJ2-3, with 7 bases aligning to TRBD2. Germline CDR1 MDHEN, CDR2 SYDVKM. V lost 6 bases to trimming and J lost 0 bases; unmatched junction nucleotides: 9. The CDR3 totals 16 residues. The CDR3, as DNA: TGTGCCAGCAGCTCCGGGACGGGGGGAAGCACAGATACGCAGTATTTT. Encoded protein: CASSSGTGGSTDTQYF.

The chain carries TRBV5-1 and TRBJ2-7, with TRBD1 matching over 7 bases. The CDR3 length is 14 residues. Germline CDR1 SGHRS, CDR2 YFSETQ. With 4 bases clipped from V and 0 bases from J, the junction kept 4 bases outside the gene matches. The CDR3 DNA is TGCGCCAGCAGCCCGGGACAGAGCTCCTACGAGCAGTACTTC. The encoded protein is CASSPGQSSYEQYF.

The CDR3 coding sequence is TGTGCCACCAGCACCCAGGACAGGGCTGGCAATCAGCCCCAGCATTTT. It is translated as CATSTQDRAGNQPQHF. The rearrangement uses TRBV15 and TRBJ1-5, with 8 bases that match TRBD1. Germline CDR1 is LNHNV and CDR2 is YYDKDF (reference sequence). The CDR3 sequence is 16 residues long. The V and J ends lost 4 bases and 2 bases, in that order; junction bases with no gene match: 7.

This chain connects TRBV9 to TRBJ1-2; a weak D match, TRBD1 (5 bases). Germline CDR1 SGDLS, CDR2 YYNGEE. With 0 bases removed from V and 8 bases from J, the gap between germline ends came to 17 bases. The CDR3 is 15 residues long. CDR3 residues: CASSVVQGGTGGYTF. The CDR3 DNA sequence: TGTGCCAGCAGCGTAGTGCAGGGTGGAACGGGCGGCTACACCTTC.

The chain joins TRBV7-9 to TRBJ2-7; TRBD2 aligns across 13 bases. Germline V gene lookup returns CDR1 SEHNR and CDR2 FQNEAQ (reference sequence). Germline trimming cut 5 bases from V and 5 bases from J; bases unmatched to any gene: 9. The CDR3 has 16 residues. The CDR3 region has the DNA TGTGCCAGCAGCGCACTAGCGGGGGGGTTATTGAACGAGCAGTACTTC. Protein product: CASSALAGGLLNEQYF. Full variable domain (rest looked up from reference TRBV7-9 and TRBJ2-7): DTGVSQNPRHKITKRGQNVTFRCDPISEHNRLYWYRQTLGQGPEFLTYFQNEAQLEKSRLLSDRFSAERPKGSFSTLEIQRTEQGDSAMYLCASSALAGGLLNEQYFGPGTRLTVT.

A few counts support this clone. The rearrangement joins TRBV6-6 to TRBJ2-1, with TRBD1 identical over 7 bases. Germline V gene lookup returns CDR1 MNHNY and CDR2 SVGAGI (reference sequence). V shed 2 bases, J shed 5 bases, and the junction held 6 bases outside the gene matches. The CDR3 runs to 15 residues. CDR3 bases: TGTGCCAGCAGTTACGAGGGCCAGGGGGACAATGAGCAGTTCTTC. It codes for CASSYEGQGDNEQFF.

The CDR3 reads CASSTRDRGRSPLHF. As DNA, the CDR3 is TGTGCCAGTAGTACCCGGGACAGGGGGCGTTCACCCCTCCACTTT. The chain has TRBV19 and TRBJ1-6; TRBD1 aligns across 12 bases. Germline-derived CDR1 and CDR2 are LNHDA and SQIVND (reference sequence). The CDR3 runs to 15 residues. Trimming cost V 4 bases and J 9 bases; bases outside gene matches: 4.

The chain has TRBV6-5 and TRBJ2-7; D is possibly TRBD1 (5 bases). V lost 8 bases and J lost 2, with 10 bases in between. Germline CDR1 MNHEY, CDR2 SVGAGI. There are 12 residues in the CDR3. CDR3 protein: CASATETYEQYF. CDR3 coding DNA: TGTGCCAGCGCGACAGAGACCTACGAGCAGTACTTC.

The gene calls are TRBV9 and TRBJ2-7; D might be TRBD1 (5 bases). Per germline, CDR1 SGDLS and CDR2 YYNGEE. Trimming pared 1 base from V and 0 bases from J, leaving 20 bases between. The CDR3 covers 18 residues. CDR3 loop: CASSVFRVKDILSYEQYF. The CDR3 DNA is TGTGCCAGCAGCGTATTCCGAGTCAAGGACATCCTCTCCTACGAGCAGTACTTC.

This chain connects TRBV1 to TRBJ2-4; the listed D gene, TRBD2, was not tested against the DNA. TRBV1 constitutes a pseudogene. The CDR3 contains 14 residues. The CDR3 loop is CTSSPAGGKNIQYF. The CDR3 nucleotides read TGCACCAGCAGCCCGGCCGGGGGCAAAAACATTCAGTACTTC.

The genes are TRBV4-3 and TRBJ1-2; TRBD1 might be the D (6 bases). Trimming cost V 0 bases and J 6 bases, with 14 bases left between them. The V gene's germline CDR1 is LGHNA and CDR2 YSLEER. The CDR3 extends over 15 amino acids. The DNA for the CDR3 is TGCGCCAGCAGCCAAGATGGGCAGGGGCATAATGGCTACACCTTC. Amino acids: CASSQDGQGHNGYTF.

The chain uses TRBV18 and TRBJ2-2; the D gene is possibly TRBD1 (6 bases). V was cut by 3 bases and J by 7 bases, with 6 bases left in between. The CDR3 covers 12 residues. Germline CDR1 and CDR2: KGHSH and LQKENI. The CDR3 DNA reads TGTGCCAGCTCACCGGACAGCGGGGAGCTGTTTTTT. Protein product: CASSPDSGELFF.

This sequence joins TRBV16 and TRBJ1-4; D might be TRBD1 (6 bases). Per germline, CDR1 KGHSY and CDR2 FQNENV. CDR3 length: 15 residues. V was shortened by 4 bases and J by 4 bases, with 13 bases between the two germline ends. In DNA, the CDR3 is TGTGCCAGCAGCCCTGCGGACAGTCTTAATGAAAAACTGTTTTTT. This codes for CASSPADSLNEKLFF.